Below, one TCR beta chain is given with its context. What antigen it recognizes has not been identified. Per-nucleotide qualities are absent, and no much larger clonotype sits a single base away. V lost 7 bases and J lost 4 bases, and the count of bases not matched to a germline gene is 12. Via the germline V gene, CDR1 is MNHNS and CDR2 SASEGT. From the cysteine through the phenylalanine, the CDR3 covers 15 amino acids. Only CDR3 DNA is held: 45 bases, read in frame from base 1. Patients with autoimmune disease history or receiving systemic immunosuppression were excluded from the trial. Peripheral blood for TCR sequencing was collected from all dose cohorts at baseline, on cycle 4 day 1, and on cycle 7 day 1. Samples were obtained from an open-label, multicenter, first-in-human phase I dose-escalation trial of ivuxolimab. Adults with locally advanced or metastatic melanoma, renal cell, hepatocellular, or head and neck squamous cell carcinoma were enrolled in the trial. Before TCR sequencing, CD4+ T cells and CD8+ T cells from peripheral blood were sorted into separate populations.

The sample originates from a study of OX40 agonist ivuxolimab in advanced cancers. Regarding the study in general: Ivuxolimab, which targeted the costimulatory receptor OX40 (CD134), was an agonistic, fully human IgG2 monoclonal antibody. Of the 50 or so patients in dose escalation, about 19 had hepatocellular carcinoma, some 15 had melanoma, 9 had renal cell carcinoma and 9 had head and neck cancer. The monotherapy dose-escalation portion (N ≈ 52 patients) of the phase I ivuxolimab trial is reported in the paper. The dose-escalation cohort was around 83% male with a mean age of 60 years, ranging from 23 to 79. The point of sequencing TCRbeta in the periphery was to test whether ivuxolimab changed TCR sequence diversity and drove clonal T-cell expansion. Patients were allowed to have had prior anti-PD-1, anti-PD-L1 or anti-CTLA-4 therapy, and approximately 40% of the dose-escalation patients had been treated with checkpoint inhibitors. Three dose-escalation patients achieved partial responses, one with hepatocellular carcinoma and two with cutaneous melanoma. Intravenous ivuxolimab was administered to patients every 2 weeks at six dose levels: 0.01, 0.1, 0.3, 1.5, 3 and 10 mg/kg.

To sequence the TCRbeta CDR3 region, genomic DNA was isolated from the sorted cells. The immunoSEQ Assay was used to sequence the TCRbeta CDR3 regions. TCRdb holds this immuneACCESS table with in-frame rearrangements only. Some clones are missing; in checked studies, unresolved V genes explain under half, and the rest has no known cause. The sample records fewer than 70,000 clones, approximately 90% of which are singletons. The ten largest clones capture roughly 13% of the sample. The paper as a whole reports these results and caveats: Antigen specificity was not determined for the clonally expanded peripheral T cells. In partial responders in the 0.1-3.0 mg/kg groups, normalized peripheral clonal expansion was found to be among the lowest, especially among CD8+ T cells. After ivuxolimab, more expanded clones were found on average in CD8+ T cells than in CD4+ T cells. Low levels of normalized T-cell clonal expansion were also shown by some nonresponding patients. At doses from 0.1 to 3.0 mg/kg, clonal expansion was seen in both CD4+ and CD8+ blood T cells between baseline and week 6.

The sequence was obtained from an adult with an advanced solid tumor such as melanoma, head and neck, liver or kidney cancer. The receptor chain draws on TRBV6-1 and TRBJ2-5, and TRBD2 aligns with 7 junction nucleotides. Sample: CD4+ or CD8+ T cells sorted from blood, taken in a trial of the OX40 agonist ivuxolimab. Here the CDR3 is given as CASTGGSLRGETQYF. At the DNA level, the sequence is TGTGCCAGCACAGGCGGGAGTCTACGGGGAGAGACCCAGTACTTC.